This TCR beta chain was sequenced during a study of OX40 agonist ivuxolimab in advanced cancers. Germline CDR1 MRHNA, CDR2 SNTAGT. The CDR3 loop spans 18 amino acids. V was shortened by 7 bases and J by 1 base, with 20 bases between the two germline ends. Data came from immunoSEQ multiplex PCR; TCRdb stores just in-frame clones and leaves some out. Of 51,000 or so clones detected, 75% to 90% appear once; the ten largest clones hold more than 13%. The clonotype was recovered from an adult with an advanced solid tumor such as melanoma, head and neck, liver or kidney cancer. This specimen was CD4+ or CD8+ T cells sorted from blood, taken in a trial of the OX40 agonist ivuxolimab. The rearrangement joins TRBV6-4 to TRBJ1-6; D remains ambiguous. CDR3 sequence: CASIAGDGPRSYNSPLHF. In DNA, the CDR3 is TGTGCCAGCATCGCCGGAGATGGTCCGAGGTCCTATAATTCACCCCTCCACTTT.